The present T cell receptor beta chain was sequenced within a study of blood T cell repertoires in COVID-19 (TCRdb year 2020). Regarding the study in general: Samples from collaborators originated in the United States, Italy and Spain and spanned both the acute and convalescent phases of COVID-19. The samples were drawn from the first 160 participants of the ongoing ImmuneRACE study and from roughly 1,300 subjects provided by 6 global collaborators. Sample metadata almost always included a de-identified subject ID, COVID-19 status, age in years and sex. The repertoires were released in a freely available public database intended as a resource for research on the immune response to SARS-CoV-2. The prospective study material was composed of cDNA or gDNA derived from T cells, B-cell-depleted T cells, or PBMCs. Deeply sampled blood TCRbeta repertoires from subjects exposed to, actively infected with, or recovered from COVID-19 were included in the dataset. HLA class I and class II types, where available, came from metadata supplied by the sample provider rather than from assay-based typing.

With regard to this clone: Its antigen has not been determined. No much larger clone exists at a distance of one base, and base qualities are not known.

In the prospective study, participants were about 18 to 100 years old, resided in about two dozen geographic areas of the United States, and were enrolled through a virtual design. In the prospective study, cohorts were assigned on the basis of participant-reported clinical history obtained from a screening survey and a study questionnaire. Recovered participants in ImmuneRACE Cohort 3 were defined by two consecutive negative NP/OP PCR tests, clearance by a healthcare professional, or resolution of symptoms. In the prospective study, mobile phlebotomists collected whole blood, serum and a nasopharyngeal or oropharyngeal swab from each participant. Over a roughly 2-month period, participants in the prospective study had the option of providing additional blood draws and questionnaires. Blood samples from the prospective study were shipped frozen or at room temperature prior to DNA extraction. TCRbeta CDR3 regions were amplified from genomic DNA by means of the immunoSEQ Assay, a bias-controlled multiplex PCR. In the paper's pipeline: The number of nucleated cells in each sample was estimated by amplification of reference gene primers within the assay. To quantify the absolute abundance of each unique TCRbeta CDR3 rearrangement, sequence reads were collapsed and filtered. For each sample, productive Simpson clonality was calculated as the square root of Simpson's diversity index over productive rearrangements. The table was pulled from immuneACCESS by TCRdb, which kept in-frame rearrangements only. Such tables lose some clones; where checked, under half of the loss comes from unresolved V genes, and the rest has no known cause. For V, J and clone size, that table is used; D and trimming come from the DNA. The sample table lists 320,000 or so clones, about 88% of them with a count of one. The ten largest clonotypes hold under 1.3% of the sample.

Study-wide findings and limitations: The quantity of clinical and demographic metadata differed by source and by participant and was supplied without curation.

V has 3 bases trimmed and J has 4 bases trimmed; junction bases matching no gene number 5. CDR1 and CDR2, per the germline V gene, are MDHEN and SYDVKM. Measured from the cysteine to the phenylalanine, the CDR3 is 14 residues long. Here the CDR3 DNA is all that survives: 42 bases in frame from base 1. Rearrangement joined TRBV28 to TRBJ1-2, with 7 junctional bases fitting TRBD1. This TCR was sampled from a young woman who had recovered from COVID-19. Sample: PBMCs or T cells enriched from blood (not recorded which). The base sequence is TGTGCCAGCAGTTTTGGAGGGGGCGCCTATGGCTACACCTTC. Its translation is CASSFGGGAYGYTF.